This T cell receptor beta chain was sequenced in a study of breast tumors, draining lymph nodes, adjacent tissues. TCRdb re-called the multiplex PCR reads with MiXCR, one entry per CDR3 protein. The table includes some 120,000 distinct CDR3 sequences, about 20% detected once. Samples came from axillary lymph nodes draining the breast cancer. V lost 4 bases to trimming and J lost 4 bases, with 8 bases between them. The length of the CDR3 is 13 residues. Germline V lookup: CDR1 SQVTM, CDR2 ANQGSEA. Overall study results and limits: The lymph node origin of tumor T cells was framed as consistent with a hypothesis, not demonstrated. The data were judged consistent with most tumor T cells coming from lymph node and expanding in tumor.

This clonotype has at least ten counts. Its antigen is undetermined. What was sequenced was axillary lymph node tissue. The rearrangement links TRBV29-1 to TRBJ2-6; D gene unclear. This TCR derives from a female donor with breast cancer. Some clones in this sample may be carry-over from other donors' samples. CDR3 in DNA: TGCAGCGTTGGACCATCCGGGGCCAACGTCCTGACTTTC. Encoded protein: CSVGPSGANVLTF.